This T cell receptor (beta chain) was found in a study of T cells after yellow fever vaccination. Overall study: SMART-Seq v4 Ultra Low Input prepared libraries from low-cell fractions.

A universal primer site and UMIs were added as TCR cDNA was made by 5'RACE template switching. TCRdb redid the calling of the 5' RACE reads with MiXCR, one entry per CDR3 protein. This sample has around 360,000 distinct CDR3 sequences, with around 10% found just once. Worth noting for this clonotype: What it binds is not known.

Germline V gives CDR1 SGHNT, CDR2 YYREEE (reference sequence). With V trimmed by 3 bases and J by 7 bases, 17 bases remained unmatched. This CDR3 comprises 18 residues. Study results and limitations: Within FACS-sorted repertoires, abundant clonotypes contaminating from the bulk population could be present. Subsequent booster samples again held most clones from primary vaccination (more than 95% CD4, about 86% CD8).

The chain combines TRBV5-4 with TRBJ2-5; TRBD1 aligns across 11 bases. This sequence originates from a young man who received the YFV17D yellow fever vaccine. Sample: PBMCs, taken on the day of the first yellow fever vaccination. The CDR3, as DNA: TGTGCCAGCAGCTCTGGGACAGGGGGTTTGCGTGCCGCGGGGACCCAGTACTTC. Its protein is CASSSGTGGLRAAGTQYF.